Shown below are 17 T cell receptor beta chains from a single sample sequenced in a study of cytomegalovirus exposure and HLA in healthy donors. The PCR was carried out with 60 Vbeta primers and 13 Jbeta primers. The table came from immunoSEQ multiplex PCR; TCRdb's copy has only in-frame clones and leaves some out. The profile shows roughly 180,000 clones, about 80% of them singletons. Input material: PBMCs. All receptors derive from a young man in good health and CMV-seronegative.

This clone has a handful of counts. The V gene is TRBV9, the J gene TRBJ1-2, with a weak D call TRBD1 (5 bases). The length of the CDR3 is 14 residues. The V gene lost 1 base and the J gene lost 7 bases, with 14 bases spanning the gap. Germline assignment: CDR1 SGDLS and CDR2 YYNGEE. The CDR3 coding sequence is TGTGCCAGCAGCGTATTGGGAGGGGCGAGTGGCTACACCTTC. The encoded protein is CASSVLGGASGYTF.

This clone was seen a few times. The genes are TRBV5-8 and TRBJ1-5, with D maybe TRBD1 (5 bases). Trimming stripped 0 bases from V and 6 bases from J, with 13 bases between. This CDR3 contains 15 residues. Germline V CDR1 and CDR2: SGHTS, YDEGEE. The CDR3 loop is CASSLGPGDPQPQHF. The CDR3 DNA reads TGTGCCAGCAGCTTGGGACCGGGGGACCCTCAGCCCCAGCATTTT.

This chain links TRBV14 with TRBJ2-1; 12 bases align to TRBD2. This CDR3 comprises 16 residues. The V gene's germline CDR1 is SGHDN and CDR2 FVKESK. V shed 2 bases and J 9 bases; nucleotides not matched to a gene: 8. Written as DNA, the CDR3 is TGTGCCAGCAGCCAACTCAGACTAGCGGGAGTTAGTGAGCAGTTCTTC. Protein sequence: CASSQLRLAGVSEQFF.

The chain combines TRBV7-8 with TRBJ2-3, with D maybe TRBD2 (5 bases). This CDR3 has 14 amino acids. The V gene's germline CDR1 is SGHVS and CDR2 FQNEAQ. V gave up 0 bases and J gave up 4 bases, with 8 bases separating them. The CDR3 DNA follows: TGTGCCAGCAGCTTAGCAGGTAGCGCAGATACGCAGTATTTT. Translating it yields CASSLAGSADTQYF. Drawing the rest from reference TRBV7-8 and TRBJ2-3, the complete variable domain is GAGVSQSPRYKVAKRGQDVALRCDPISGHVSLFWYQQALGQGPEFLTYFQNEAQLDKSGLPSDRFFAERPEGSVSTLKIQRTQQEDSAVYLCASSLAGSADTQYFGPGTRLTVL.

The V and J genes are TRBV5-6 and TRBJ2-4; 7 bases are shared with TRBD1. V gave up 0 bases and J gave up 6 bases; unmatched junction bases: 9. The CDR3 is 16 residues long. The germline CDR1 and CDR2 sequences are SGHDT and YYEEEE. CDR3 sequence (DNA): TGTGCCAGCAGCTTGGAGGGTGAGGGGACAGCAAACATTCAGTACTTC. Amino acid sequence: CASSLEGEGTANIQYF. Drawing the rest from reference TRBV5-6 and TRBJ2-4, the complete variable domain is DAGVTQSPTHLIKTRGQQVTLRCSPKSGHDTVSWYQQALGQGPQFIFQYYEEEERQRGNFPDRFSGHQFPNYSSELNVNALLLGDSALYLCASSLEGEGTANIQYFGAGTRLSVL.

This sequence joins TRBV7-2 and TRBJ1-5; TRBD1 matches at 11 bases. Germline assignment: CDR1 SGHTA and CDR2 FQGNSA. The CDR3 length is 16 residues. Trimming took 1 base from V and 9 from J; bases not matched to a gene: 8. The CDR3 nucleotides read TGTGCCAGCAGCTTAGTCGGACAGGGGGCGCGAGGGCCCCAGCATTTT. Translating gives CASSLVGQGARGPQHF.

This clone was counted between two and nine times. This chain links TRBV6-5 with TRBJ1-3; a weak D match, TRBD1 (6 bases). The V and J ends lost 2 bases and 3 bases respectively, with 14 bases between them. Germline CDR1 reads MNHEY; CDR2 reads SVGAGI. The CDR3 loop spans 16 amino acids. For the CDR3, the DNA is TGTGCCAGCAGTTACCGGGGAGGGGGTAATGGAAACACCATATATTTT. As protein: CASSYRGGGNGNTIYF.

The chain employs TRBV25-1 and TRBJ1-2; maybe TRBD1 (6 bases). Germline V lookup: CDR1 MGHDK, CDR2 SYGVNS. The CDR3 is 13 residues long. The V end was cut by 2 bases, the J end by 7 bases, with 11 bases between. The CDR3, as DNA: TGTGCCAGCAGTGAAATGGGGGCGGCTGGCTACACCTTC. Residues: CASSEMGAAGYTF.

The chain combines TRBV4-3 with TRBJ2-7, with 10 bases lining up with TRBD1. The trim removed 2 bases at V and 1 base at J, leaving 2 bases unmatched. CDR3 length equals 15 residues. The V gene's germline CDR1 is LGHNA and CDR2 YSLEER. The CDR3 DNA reads TGCGCCAGCAGCCAACCGGGACAGGGGTCCTACGAGCAGTACTTC. It specifies CASSQPGQGSYEQYF.

This clone was counted a few times. The CDR3 sequence: CSVEQGISGNTIYF. The CDR3 DNA follows: TGCAGCGTTGAACAGGGAATCTCTGGAAACACCATATATTTT. The V call is TRBV29-1, the J call TRBJ1-3; the D gene is possibly TRBD1 (5 bases). V lost 2 bases and J lost 0, with 8 bases in between. CDR3 size: 14 residues. The germline gives CDR1 SQVTM, CDR2 ANQGSEA. The whole variable domain, remainder taken from reference TRBV29-1 and TRBJ1-3, is SAVISQKPSRDICQRGTSLTIQCQVDSQVTMMFWYRQQPGQSLTLIATANQGSEATYESGFVIDKFPISRPNLTFSTLTVSNMSPEDSSIYLCSVEQGISGNTIYFGEGSWLTVV.

The CDR3 coding sequence is TGTGCCAGCTCGCCGGGACAGGGTGTCAACACTGAAGCTTTCTTT. It translates to CASSPGQGVNTEAFF. The J gene is TRBJ1-1, the V gene TRBV18; the match to TRBD1 covers 9 bases. After removal of 6 bases from V and 2 bases from J, the junction contained 7 bases not matched to a gene. This CDR3 spans 15 amino acids. Per germline, CDR1 KGHSH and CDR2 LQKENI.

The rearrangement links TRBV9 to TRBJ2-3, with 7 bases that match TRBD1. Trimming cost V 1 base and J 2 bases; bases outside gene matches: 10. The CDR3 has 17 amino acids. Germline V gives CDR1 SGDLS, CDR2 YYNGEE. The CDR3 spells CASSVFDSGTDTDTQYF. CDR3 DNA sequence: TGTGCCAGCAGCGTATTCGATTCGGGGACAGACACAGATACGCAGTATTTT.

The V call is TRBV6-5, the J call TRBJ2-7; D may be TRBD2 (5 bases). CDR3 size: 14 residues. The germline V and J ends were trimmed by 5 bases and 6 bases, with 17 bases remaining between them. Germline V gene sequence: CDR1 MNHEY, CDR2 SVGAGI. CDR3 amino acids: CASSPDDGESEQYF. CDR3 bases: TGTGCCAGCAGTCCGGACGACGGGGAGAGCGAGCAGTACTTC.

The V and J genes are TRBV9 and TRBJ2-2; D call uncertain. The ends were cut back, 0 bases at V and 7 bases at J, with 13 bases in the middle. This CDR3 has 15 residues. Per germline, CDR1 SGDLS and CDR2 YYNGEE. The CDR3 coding sequence is TGTGCCAGCAGCGTAGAAGCCCTTCGGAGCGGGGAGCTGTTTTTT. Translating gives CASSVEALRSGELFF.

The rearrangement joins TRBV5-4 to TRBJ1-5; 9 bases line up with TRBD1. From germline, CDR1 is SGHNT and CDR2 YYREEE (reference sequence). The J segment lost 6 bases and the V segment lost 4 bases, leaving 2 bases of the junction unmatched. This CDR3 contains 13 residues. This CDR3 is CASSTDRGQPQHF. CDR3 coding DNA: TGTGCCAGCAGCACGGACAGGGGTCAGCCCCAGCATTTT.

This clone was seen a handful of times. The chain couples TRBV6-5 to TRBJ1-2; TRBD1 is a possible D gene (5 bases). CDR1 and CDR2 (germline): MNHEY, SVGAGI. This CDR3 comprises 14 residues. The V and J ends lost 4 bases and 5 bases respectively, with 14 bases between them. The DNA for the CDR3 is TGTGCCAGCAGTTCTTGGAGACAGTCTTATGGCTACACCTTC. It encodes CASSSWRQSYGYTF.

The chain recombines TRBV7-2 with TRBJ1-2; 9 nucleotides agree with TRBD1. The CDR3 totals 14 residues. From germline, CDR1 is SGHTA and CDR2 FQGNSA. The V and J ends lost 5 bases and 4 bases, in that order; junction bases with no gene match: 5. In nucleotides, the CDR3 is TGTGCCAGCAGCCCGCAGGGACAGGGCTATGGCTACACCTTC. It translates to CASSPQGQGYGYTF.